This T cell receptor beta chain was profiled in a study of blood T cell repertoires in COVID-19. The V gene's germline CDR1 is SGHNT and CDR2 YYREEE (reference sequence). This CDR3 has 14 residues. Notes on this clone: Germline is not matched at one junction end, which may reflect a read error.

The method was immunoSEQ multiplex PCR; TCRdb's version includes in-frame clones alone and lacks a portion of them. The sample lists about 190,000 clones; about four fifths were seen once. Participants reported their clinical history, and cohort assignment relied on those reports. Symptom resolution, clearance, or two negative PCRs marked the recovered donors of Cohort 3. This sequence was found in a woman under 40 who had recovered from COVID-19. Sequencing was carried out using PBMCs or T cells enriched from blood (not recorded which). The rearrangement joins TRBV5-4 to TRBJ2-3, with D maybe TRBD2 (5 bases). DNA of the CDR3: TGTGCCAGCAGCGTGGGCCCTAGCAAAGATACGCAGTATTTT. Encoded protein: CASSVGPSKDTQYF. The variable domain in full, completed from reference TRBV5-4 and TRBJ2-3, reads ETGVTQSPTHLIKTRGQQVTLRCSSQSGHNTVSWYQQALGQGPQFIFQYYREEENGRGNFPPRFSGLQFPNYSSELNVNALELDDSALYLCASSVGPSKDTQYFGPGTRLTVL.